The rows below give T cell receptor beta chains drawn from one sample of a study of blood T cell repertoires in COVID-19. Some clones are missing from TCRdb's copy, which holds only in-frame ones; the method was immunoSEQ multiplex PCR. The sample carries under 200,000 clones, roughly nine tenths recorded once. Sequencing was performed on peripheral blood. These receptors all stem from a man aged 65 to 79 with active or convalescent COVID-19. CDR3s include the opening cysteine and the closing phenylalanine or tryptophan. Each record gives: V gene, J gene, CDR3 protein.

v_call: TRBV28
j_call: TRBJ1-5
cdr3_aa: CITGTSNQPQHF

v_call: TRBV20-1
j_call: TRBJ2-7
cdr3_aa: CSVGETYEQYF

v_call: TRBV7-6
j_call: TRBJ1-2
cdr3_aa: CASSLGQGSSYGYTF

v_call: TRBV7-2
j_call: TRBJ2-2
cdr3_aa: CASSSAGAGTGELFF

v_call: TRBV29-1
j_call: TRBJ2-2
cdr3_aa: CSVGGGGELFF

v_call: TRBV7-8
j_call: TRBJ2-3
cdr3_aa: CASSPGVRGNTDTQYF

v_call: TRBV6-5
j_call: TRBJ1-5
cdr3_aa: CASSSGTNSNQPQHF

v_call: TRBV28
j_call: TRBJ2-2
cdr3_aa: CASSYWDRLDAGELFF

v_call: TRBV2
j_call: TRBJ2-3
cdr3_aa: CATGTSGGSSTDTQYF

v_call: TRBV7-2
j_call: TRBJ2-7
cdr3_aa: CASSHRGLDVPYEQYF

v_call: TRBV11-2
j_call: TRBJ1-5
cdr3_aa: CASSLDRTDQPQHF

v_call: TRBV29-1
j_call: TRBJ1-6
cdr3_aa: CSVLSGGGDSPLHF

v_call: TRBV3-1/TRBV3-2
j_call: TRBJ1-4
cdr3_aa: CASSQVHQTYNEKLFF

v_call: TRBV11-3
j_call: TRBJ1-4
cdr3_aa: CASSLESDRGAVANEKLFF

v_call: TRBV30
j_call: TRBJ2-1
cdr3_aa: CAWTSGPYNEQFF

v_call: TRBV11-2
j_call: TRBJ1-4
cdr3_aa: CASSLEGLGQGDQKLFF

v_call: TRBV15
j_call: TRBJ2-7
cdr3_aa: CATSRPGASDEQYF

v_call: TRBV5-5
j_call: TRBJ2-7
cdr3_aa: CASSSLWTGETEQYF

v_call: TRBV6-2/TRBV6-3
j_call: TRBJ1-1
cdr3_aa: CASSPITTNTEAFF

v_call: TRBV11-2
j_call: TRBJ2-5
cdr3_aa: CASSLAGGALETQYF

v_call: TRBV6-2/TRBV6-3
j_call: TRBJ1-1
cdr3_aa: CASSKPTGKAFF

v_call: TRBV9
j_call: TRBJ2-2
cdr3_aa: CASSTRQGTNTGELFF

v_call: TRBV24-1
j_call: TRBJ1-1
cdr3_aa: CATSNRELAFF

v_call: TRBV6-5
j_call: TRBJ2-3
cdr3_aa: CASSTQRGGTDTQYF

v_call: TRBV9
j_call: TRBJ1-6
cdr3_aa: CASSVDGERGRSPLHF

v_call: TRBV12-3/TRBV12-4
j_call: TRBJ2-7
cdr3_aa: CASGERGEWEQYF

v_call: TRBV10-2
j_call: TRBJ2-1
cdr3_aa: CASRGLHNEQFF

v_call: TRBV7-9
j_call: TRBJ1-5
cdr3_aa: CASSGDRASNQPQHF

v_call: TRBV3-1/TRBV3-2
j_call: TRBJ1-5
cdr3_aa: CASSHSVQNNQPQHF

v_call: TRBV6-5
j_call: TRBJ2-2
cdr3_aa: CASTLTRVGGELFF

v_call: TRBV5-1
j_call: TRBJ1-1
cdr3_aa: CASSLVGQGGRNTEAFF

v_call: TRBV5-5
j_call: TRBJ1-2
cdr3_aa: CASSWTGDNYGYTF

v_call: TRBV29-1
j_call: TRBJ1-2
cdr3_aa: CSVEDRGPLNYGYTF

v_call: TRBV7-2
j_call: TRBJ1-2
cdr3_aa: CASNPSGYYGYTF

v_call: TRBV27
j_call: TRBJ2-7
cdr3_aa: CASSVLAGGLGYEQYF

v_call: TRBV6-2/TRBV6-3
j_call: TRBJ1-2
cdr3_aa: CASSYSTGGGHTF

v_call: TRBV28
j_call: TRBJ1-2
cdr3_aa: CASSSPQGNYGYTF

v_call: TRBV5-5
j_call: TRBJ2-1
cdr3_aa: CASSQGASGLDEQFF

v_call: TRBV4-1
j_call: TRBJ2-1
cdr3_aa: CASSQDTAGGYNEQFF

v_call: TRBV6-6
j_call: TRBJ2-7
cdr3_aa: CASNLRGQGWTYEQYF

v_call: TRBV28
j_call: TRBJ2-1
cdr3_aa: CASRFVGGLVTNEQFF

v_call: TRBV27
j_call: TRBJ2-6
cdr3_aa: CASRLAGGSGANVLTF

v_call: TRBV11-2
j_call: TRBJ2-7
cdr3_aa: CASSSGGAGSYEQYF

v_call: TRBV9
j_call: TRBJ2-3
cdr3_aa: CASSVAGIRADTQYF

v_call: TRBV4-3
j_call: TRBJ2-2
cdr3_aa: CASSQDTSGQGLTGELFF

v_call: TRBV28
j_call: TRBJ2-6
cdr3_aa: CASSLRAGAVWANVLTF